A selection of T cell receptor beta chains follows, all from one sample in a study of blood T cell repertoires in COVID-19. Profiled with immunoSEQ multiplex PCR; TCRdb holds only in-frame clones, not every one. This table has roughly 500,000 clones, roughly 88% appearing once. The specimen sequenced was peripheral blood. The source is a human donor in a cohort sampled during active COVID-19. CDR3s include the opening cysteine and the closing phenylalanine or tryptophan. The order of the fields is clone size, D gene, V gene, J gene, CDR3 DNA, CDR3 protein. The D gene is left open where the match is weak. Clone size is given for some rows only: seen once, a few or many times, or a class if the clone is expanded.

abundance: .; d_gene: .; v_gene: TRBV28; j_gene: TRBJ2-7; CDR3nt: TGTGCCAGCAGGGGTCCCCCGCGGCTCGAGCAGTACTTC; CDR3aa: CASRGPPRLEQYF
abundance: once; d_gene: TRBD2; v_gene: TRBV5-1; j_gene: TRBJ2-5; CDR3nt: TGCGCCAGCAGCTTGGCCCCCAGTAGCGGGAGTTTAGGAGAGACCCAGTACTTC; CDR3aa: CASSLAPSSGSLGETQYF
abundance: .; d_gene: .; v_gene: TRBV28; j_gene: TRBJ1-3; CDR3nt: TGTGCCAGCAGTGTTGCCCGGTCGATCTCTGGAAACACCATATATTTT; CDR3aa: CASSVARSISGNTIYF
abundance: .; d_gene: TRBD1; v_gene: TRBV28; j_gene: TRBJ2-7; CDR3nt: TGTGCCAGCAGCCCCGGGACAGGGTATCGTGAGCAGTACTTC; CDR3aa: CASSPGTGYREQYF
abundance: .; d_gene: TRBD2; v_gene: TRBV7-2; j_gene: TRBJ2-5; CDR3nt: TGTGCCAGCAGCTCTGGACTAGCGGAAGAGACCCAGTACTTC; CDR3aa: CASSSGLAEETQYF
abundance: .; d_gene: .; v_gene: TRBV6-1; j_gene: TRBJ1-2; CDR3nt: TGTGCCAGCAGTGAAATGGGGGGAACTAACTATGGCTACACCTTC; CDR3aa: CASSEMGGTNYGYTF
abundance: .; d_gene: .; v_gene: TRBV5-1; j_gene: TRBJ2-5; CDR3nt: TGCGCCAGCAGCCTCGGTGTGCAAGAGACCCAGTACTTC; CDR3aa: CASSLGVQETQYF
abundance: .; d_gene: .; v_gene: TRBV6-5; j_gene: TRBJ1-4; CDR3nt: TGTGCCAGCAGCCGCGGGACTTCTAATGAAAAACTGTTTTTT; CDR3aa: CASSRGTSNEKLFF
abundance: .; d_gene: .; v_gene: TRBV15; j_gene: TRBJ2-1; CDR3nt: TGTGCCACCAGCAGACCCGGGATCTCCTACAATGAGCAGTTCTTC; CDR3aa: CATSRPGISYNEQFF
abundance: .; d_gene: .; v_gene: TRBV3-1/TRBV3-2; j_gene: TRBJ2-7; CDR3nt: TGTGCCAGCAGCCCCCGAGACAGGTCCTACGAGCAGTACTTC; CDR3aa: CASSPRDRSYEQYF
abundance: .; d_gene: TRBD1; v_gene: TRBV30; j_gene: TRBJ2-1; CDR3nt: TGTGCCTGGAACCCGGGACAGGGATACAATGAGCAGTTCTTC; CDR3aa: CAWNPGQGYNEQFF
abundance: .; d_gene: .; v_gene: TRBV4-1; j_gene: TRBJ2-5; CDR3nt: TGCGCCAGCAGCCAAGATGAGGAAAAGACCCAGTACTTC; CDR3aa: CASSQDEEKTQYF
abundance: .; d_gene: TRBD2; v_gene: TRBV5-1; j_gene: TRBJ2-3; CDR3nt: TGCGCCAGCAGCTCCGGTGGTCTAGCGGGAGGGTCAGATACGCAGTATTTT; CDR3aa: CASSSGGLAGGSDTQYF
abundance: few; d_gene: .; v_gene: TRBV27; j_gene: TRBJ1-5; CDR3nt: TGTGCCAGCAGTCCCTCAACGGGGGGGATCAATCAGCCCCAGCATTTT; CDR3aa: CASSPSTGGINQPQHF
abundance: .; d_gene: .; v_gene: TRBV5-1; j_gene: TRBJ2-2; CDR3nt: TGCGCCAGCAGCACCGGAGGGCTAGCTCGCGCCGGGGAGCTGTTTTTT; CDR3aa: CASSTGGLARAGELFF
abundance: .; d_gene: TRBD2; v_gene: TRBV9; j_gene: TRBJ2-1; CDR3nt: TGTGCCAGCAGCGTAGAGGGACTAGCGGAGTACAATGAGCAGTTCTTC; CDR3aa: CASSVEGLAEYNEQFF
abundance: .; d_gene: TRBD2; v_gene: TRBV7-9; j_gene: TRBJ2-1; CDR3nt: TGTGCCAGCAGTGGGACTAGCGGTAACAATGAGCAGTTCTTC; CDR3aa: CASSGTSGNNEQFF
abundance: .; d_gene: .; v_gene: TRBV28; j_gene: TRBJ2-5; CDR3nt: TGTGCCAGCACCCGGGGTCTAGGGGGAGCCACTGGAGAGACCCAGTACTTC; CDR3aa: CASTRGLGGATGETQYF
abundance: .; d_gene: .; v_gene: TRBV7-2; j_gene: TRBJ2-1; CDR3nt: TGTGCCAGCAGCTTAGATGCCAGCTACAATGAGCAGTTCTTC; CDR3aa: CASSLDASYNEQFF
abundance: .; d_gene: TRBD2; v_gene: TRBV9; j_gene: TRBJ2-4; CDR3nt: TGTGCCAGCAGCGTAGGTAGACTAGCGGAGGGGAAAAACATTCAGTACTTC; CDR3aa: CASSVGRLAEGKNIQYF
abundance: .; d_gene: .; v_gene: TRBV19; j_gene: TRBJ2-2; CDR3nt: TGTGCCAGTACAGGACTGAACACCGGGGAGCTGTTTTTT; CDR3aa: CASTGLNTGELFF
abundance: .; d_gene: TRBD1; v_gene: TRBV28; j_gene: TRBJ1-4; CDR3nt: TGTGCCAGCACTACCGGCGGACAGGGGGATGAAAAACTGTTTTTT; CDR3aa: CASTTGGQGDEKLFF
abundance: .; d_gene: TRBD2; v_gene: TRBV7-6; j_gene: TRBJ2-1; CDR3nt: TGTGCCAGCAGCTTAGATTGGTCTAGCGGGAGCAATGAGCAGTTCTTC; CDR3aa: CASSLDWSSGSNEQFF
abundance: .; d_gene: .; v_gene: TRBV4-1; j_gene: TRBJ2-3; CDR3nt: TGCGCCAGCAGCCAAGGCGGCACCAGAGCCGATACGCAGTATTTT; CDR3aa: CASSQGGTRADTQYF
abundance: .; d_gene: .; v_gene: TRBV28; j_gene: TRBJ1-6; CDR3nt: TGTGCCAGCAGAATTCCCCGAGAACGGTCTGGTAATTCACCCCTCCACTTT; CDR3aa: CASRIPRERSGNSPLHF
abundance: few; d_gene: .; v_gene: TRBV21-1; j_gene: TRBJ2-1; CDR3nt: TGTGCCAGCTGTGGCGGGTGGTCTAGCCAGTTTGAGCAGTTCTTC; CDR3aa: CASCGGWSSQFEQFF
abundance: .; d_gene: .; v_gene: TRBV5-4; j_gene: TRBJ2-7; CDR3nt: TGTGCCAGCAGCGCGGGACGGGCCTACGAGCAGTACTTC; CDR3aa: CASSAGRAYEQYF
abundance: .; d_gene: .; v_gene: TRBV2; j_gene: TRBJ1-1; CDR3nt: TGTGCCAGCAGTGCGGGGGCTGAAGCTTTCTTT; CDR3aa: CASSAGAEAFF
abundance: few; d_gene: .; v_gene: TRBV30; j_gene: TRBJ1-5; CDR3nt: TGTGCCTGGAGTAGAGCAAATAGCAATCAGCCCCAGCATTTT; CDR3aa: CAWSRANSNQPQHF
abundance: .; d_gene: TRBD2; v_gene: TRBV29-1; j_gene: TRBJ2-1; CDR3nt: TGCAGCGTTGGGACTAGCGGAGCCTACAATGAGCAGTTCTTC; CDR3aa: CSVGTSGAYNEQFF
abundance: .; d_gene: .; v_gene: TRBV7-6; j_gene: TRBJ1-4; CDR3nt: TGTGCCAGCAGCCTCTACAGGGCCAGAGCCGAAAAACTGTTTTTT; CDR3aa: CASSLYRARAEKLFF
abundance: .; d_gene: TRBD2; v_gene: TRBV30; j_gene: TRBJ2-3; CDR3nt: TGTGCCTGGAGTCCACCGACTAGCGGGAGGTGGGGCACAGATACGCAGTATTTT; CDR3aa: CAWSPPTSGRWGTDTQYF
abundance: .; d_gene: .; v_gene: TRBV6-5; j_gene: TRBJ1-2; CDR3nt: TGTGCCAGCGGGGCATTGTATGGCTACACCTTC; CDR3aa: CASGALYGYTF
abundance: .; d_gene: TRBD2; v_gene: TRBV7-9; j_gene: TRBJ2-7; CDR3nt: TGTGCCAGCAGCTCACCGACTAGCTCTGGGCAGTACTTC; CDR3aa: CASSSPTSSGQYF
abundance: few; d_gene: .; v_gene: TRBV7-3; j_gene: TRBJ1-1; CDR3nt: TGTGCCAGCAGCTTAGCGAGGAACACTGAAGCTTTCTTT; CDR3aa: CASSLARNTEAFF
abundance: few; d_gene: TRBD2; v_gene: TRBV15; j_gene: TRBJ2-5; CDR3nt: TGTGCCACCAGCGGCGGGACTAGCGGGAACCAAGAGACCCAGTACTTC; CDR3aa: CATSGGTSGNQETQYF
abundance: .; d_gene: .; v_gene: TRBV21-1; j_gene: TRBJ1-5; CDR3nt: TGTGCCAGCAGCAAAGGGGGGACAGGGAACCAGCCCCAGCATTTT; CDR3aa: CASSKGGTGNQPQHF
abundance: .; d_gene: TRBD1; v_gene: TRBV9; j_gene: TRBJ2-3; CDR3nt: TGTGCCAGCAGCGTCATCGACAGGGCAGATACGCAGTATTTT; CDR3aa: CASSVIDRADTQYF
abundance: .; d_gene: .; v_gene: TRBV19; j_gene: TRBJ1-3; CDR3nt: TGTGCCAGTAGTGATTTACCGGGAACGGGAAACACCATATATTTT; CDR3aa: CASSDLPGTGNTIYF
abundance: .; d_gene: TRBD2; v_gene: TRBV25-1; j_gene: TRBJ2-2; CDR3nt: TGTGCCAGCAGTGAATGGACTAGCGGGAGGTCGAACACCGGGGAGCTGTTTTTT; CDR3aa: CASSEWTSGRSNTGELFF
abundance: .; d_gene: .; v_gene: TRBV5-5; j_gene: TRBJ1-4; CDR3nt: TGTGCCAGCAGCTTCGCAGGGGCAGTTCCTAATGAAAAACTGTTTTTT; CDR3aa: CASSFAGAVPNEKLFF
abundance: once; d_gene: .; v_gene: TRBV7-2; j_gene: TRBJ1-2; CDR3nt: TGTGCCAGCAGCTTAGGACAGATCTCTAACTATGGCTACACCTTC; CDR3aa: CASSLGQISNYGYTF
abundance: .; d_gene: TRBD2; v_gene: TRBV9; j_gene: TRBJ2-1; CDR3nt: TGTGCCAGCAGCTTAACTAGCGGAACCTACAATGAGCAGTTCTTC; CDR3aa: CASSLTSGTYNEQFF
abundance: .; d_gene: .; v_gene: TRBV3-1/TRBV3-2; j_gene: TRBJ2-5; CDR3nt: TGTGCCAGCAGCTGGGCCTCAGAGGAGACCCAGTACTTC; CDR3aa: CASSWASEETQYF
abundance: .; d_gene: TRBD2; v_gene: TRBV6-6; j_gene: TRBJ2-1; CDR3nt: TGTGCCAGCAGTTACGGATTGAGCGGGAGTGGTAATGAGCAGTTCTTC; CDR3aa: CASSYGLSGSGNEQFF
abundance: .; d_gene: TRBD1; v_gene: TRBV5-8; j_gene: TRBJ2-5; CDR3nt: TGTGCCAGCAGCCCGTGGACAGGGGGTCGCCAAGAGACCCAGTACTTC; CDR3aa: CASSPWTGGRQETQYF
abundance: .; d_gene: .; v_gene: TRBV5-1; j_gene: TRBJ1-4; CDR3nt: TGCGCCAGCAGCTTGGAGGGGCCGCCTTACGAAAAACTGTTTTTT; CDR3aa: CASSLEGPPYEKLFF
abundance: .; d_gene: .; v_gene: TRBV7-9; j_gene: TRBJ2-2; CDR3nt: TGTGCCAGCAGTTGGAAACGGGGGACTTCGGGGCCGAACACCGGGGAGCTGTTTTTT; CDR3aa: CASSWKRGTSGPNTGELFF
abundance: once; d_gene: TRBD1; v_gene: TRBV5-1; j_gene: TRBJ2-5; CDR3nt: TGCGCCAGCAGCAGAAGACAGGGATCGGAGGAGACCCAGTACTTC; CDR3aa: CASSRRQGSEETQYF
abundance: .; d_gene: TRBD1; v_gene: TRBV29-1; j_gene: TRBJ2-1; CDR3nt: TGCAGCGTAGATCGACAGGGGGCACATGAGCAGTTCTTC; CDR3aa: CSVDRQGAHEQFF
abundance: .; d_gene: .; v_gene: TRBV2; j_gene: TRBJ2-2; CDR3nt: TGTGCCAGCAGTCTCGCCAGGGTAAACACCGGGGAGCTGTTTTTT; CDR3aa: CASSLARVNTGELFF
abundance: .; d_gene: TRBD1; v_gene: TRBV4-1; j_gene: TRBJ1-5; CDR3nt: TGCGCCAGCAGCCAAGATCTAAGACAGGGGCATCAGCCCCAGCATTTT; CDR3aa: CASSQDLRQGHQPQHF
abundance: few; d_gene: TRBD1; v_gene: TRBV30; j_gene: TRBJ2-2; CDR3nt: TGTGCCTGGAGATCCGGGACAGGGGTCGGGGAGCTGTTTTTT; CDR3aa: CAWRSGTGVGELFF
abundance: .; d_gene: .; v_gene: TRBV5-6; j_gene: TRBJ2-5; CDR3nt: TGTGCCAGCAGCTTGACAGGGATCGAGACCCAGTACTTC; CDR3aa: CASSLTGIETQYF
abundance: .; d_gene: TRBD1; v_gene: TRBV3-1/TRBV3-2; j_gene: TRBJ1-1; CDR3nt: TGTGCCAGCAGTCCCGGGACAGTTGAAGCTTTCTTT; CDR3aa: CASSPGTVEAFF